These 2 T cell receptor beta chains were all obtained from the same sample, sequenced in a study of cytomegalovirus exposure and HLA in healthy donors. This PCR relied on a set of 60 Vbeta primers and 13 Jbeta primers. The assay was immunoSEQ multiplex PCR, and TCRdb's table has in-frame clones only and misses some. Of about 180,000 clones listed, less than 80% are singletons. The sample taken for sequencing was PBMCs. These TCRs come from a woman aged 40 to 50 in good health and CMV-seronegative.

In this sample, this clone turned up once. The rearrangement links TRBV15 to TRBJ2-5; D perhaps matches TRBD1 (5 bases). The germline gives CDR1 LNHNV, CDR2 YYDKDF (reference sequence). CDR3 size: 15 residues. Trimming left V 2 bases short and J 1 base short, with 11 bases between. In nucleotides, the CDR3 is TGTGCCACCAGCAGATCTGCAGGGTCCCAAGAGACCCAGTACTTC. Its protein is CATSRSAGSQETQYF.

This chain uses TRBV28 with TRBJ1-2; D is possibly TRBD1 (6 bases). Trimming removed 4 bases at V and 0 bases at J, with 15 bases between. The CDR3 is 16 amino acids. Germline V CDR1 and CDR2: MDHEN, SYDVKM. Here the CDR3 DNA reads TGTGCCAGCAGTTCCGCCGACAGGATAGCTAACTATGGCTACACCTTC. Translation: CASSSADRIANYGYTF.